This T cell receptor beta chain was retrieved from a study of cytomegalovirus exposure and HLA in healthy donors. The study, taken as a whole, reports: The study labeled under 200 TCR beta chains cytomegalovirus-associated. Presence/absence comparisons presumed near-even sequencing depth among donors.

This CDR3 comprises 14 residues. V was clipped by 2 bases and J by 1 base, with 7 bases between them. Germline loops: CDR1 SGHRS, CDR2 YFSETQ. PCR involved 60 Vbeta and 13 Jbeta primers. In the original analysis: As a later analysis found, there were around 86 million unique TCR beta chains, of which about 10 million were shared. Produced via immunoSEQ multiplex PCR; TCRdb's table is partial and in-frame only. The D gene and trimming were derived from the DNA, and the V and J assignments and clone size from that table. The table shows 200,000 to 250,000 clones, with approximately 88% occurring only once. Everyone who donated was a healthy bone marrow donor. This clone has just a few counts. Antigen: not known.

The sequence was collected from a boy younger than 10 in good health and CMV-seronegative. Sequencing was done on a sample of PBMCs. The chain employs TRBV5-1 and TRBJ1-3, with D unresolved. Here the CDR3 DNA reads TGCGCCAGCAGCTTAGGAGAGTCTGGAAACACCATATATTTT. Its protein is CASSLGESGNTIYF.